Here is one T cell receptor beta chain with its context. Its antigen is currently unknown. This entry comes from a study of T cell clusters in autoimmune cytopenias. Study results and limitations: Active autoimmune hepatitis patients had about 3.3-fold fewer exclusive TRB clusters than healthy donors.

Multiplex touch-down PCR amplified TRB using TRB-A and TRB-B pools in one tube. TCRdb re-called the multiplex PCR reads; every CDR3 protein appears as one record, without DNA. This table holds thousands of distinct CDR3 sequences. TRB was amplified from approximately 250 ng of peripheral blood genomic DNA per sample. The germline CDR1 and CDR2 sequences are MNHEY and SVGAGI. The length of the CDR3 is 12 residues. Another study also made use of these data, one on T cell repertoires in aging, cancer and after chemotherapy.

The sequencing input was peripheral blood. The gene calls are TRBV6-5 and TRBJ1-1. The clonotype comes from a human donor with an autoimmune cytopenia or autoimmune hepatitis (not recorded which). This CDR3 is CASSNLNTEAFF.